One and the same sample provided the 2 T cell receptor beta chains below, sequenced in a study of beta chain features in type 1 diabetes. Overall study results and limits: Researchers report that Type 1 diabetes patients had moderately but significantly shorter TCRB CDR3s across all four CD4+ subsets.

cDNA synthesis used the whole RNA isolate, giving expressed TCRB sequences. Using immunoSEQ multiplex PCR, the repertoire was profiled, and TCRdb retains in-frame clones only, with some absent. The table has some 150,000 clones, roughly 10% seen once. No cognate antigen is known for these TCRs. Material: central memory CD4+ T cells from blood. Receptor source: a woman between 25 and 40 years old with type 1 diabetes.

This clone was observed a handful of times. The chain uses TRBV19 and TRBJ2-3; D is possibly TRBD2 (5 bases). CDR3 length equals 14 residues. The germline V and J ends were trimmed by 5 bases and 2 bases, with 11 bases remaining between them. Germline V gene data show CDR1 as LNHDA and CDR2 as SQIVND (reference sequence). The CDR3 loop is CASSWERDTDTQYF. In DNA form, the CDR3 reads TGTGCCAGTAGTTGGGAGAGAGACACAGATACGCAGTATTTT.

V gene TRBV28 combines with J gene TRBJ2-3; 9 bases map to TRBD2. The CDR3 covers 16 residues. The trim removed 5 bases at V and 6 bases at J, leaving 12 bases unmatched. Looked up from germline, CDR1 is MDHEN and CDR2 is SYDVKM. CDR3 sequence: CASSPQGSGSWDTQYF. In nucleotides, the CDR3 is TGTGCCAGCAGTCCACAGGGTAGCGGGAGCTGGGATACGCAGTATTTT.